One sample yielded the 2 T cell receptor beta chains listed below, sequenced in a study of control samples from healthy donors and cancer patients. Method: immunoSEQ multiplex PCR; TCRdb's copy keeps in-frame clones and lacks some. The sample records 120,000 or so clones, 91% being singletons. The sequencing input was blood. Every receptor here comes from a woman under 30 in good health.

The chain couples TRBV7-6 to TRBJ2-7, with 7 bases lining up with TRBD1. With 5 bases clipped from V and 3 bases from J, the junction kept 10 bases outside the gene matches. Germline V gives CDR1 SGHVS, CDR2 FNYEAQ. The CDR3 has 15 residues. CDR3 sequence (DNA): TGTGCCAGCAGCCCGAGACAGGGACCTAACTACGAGCAGTACTTC. It is translated as CASSPRQGPNYEQYF.

V and J are TRBV5-1 and TRBJ1-1, with D possibly TRBD1 on 5 matching bases. Germline CDR1 SGHRS, CDR2 YFSETQ. V gave up 5 bases and J gave up 5 bases, with 13 bases separating them. This CDR3 is built from 13 residues. CDR3 protein: CASRGRGETEAFF. CDR3 DNA: TGCGCCAGCAGAGGAAGAGGGGAGACTGAAGCTTTCTTT.